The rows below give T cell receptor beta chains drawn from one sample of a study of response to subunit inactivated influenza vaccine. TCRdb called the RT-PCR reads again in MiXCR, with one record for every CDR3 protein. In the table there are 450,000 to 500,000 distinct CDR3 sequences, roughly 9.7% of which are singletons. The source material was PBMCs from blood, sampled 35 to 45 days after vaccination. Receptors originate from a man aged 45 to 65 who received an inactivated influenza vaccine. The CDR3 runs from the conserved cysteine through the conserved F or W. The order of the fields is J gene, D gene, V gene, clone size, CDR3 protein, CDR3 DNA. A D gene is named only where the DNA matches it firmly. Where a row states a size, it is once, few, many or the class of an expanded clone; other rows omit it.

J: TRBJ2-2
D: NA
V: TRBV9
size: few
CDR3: CASTSGTNTGELFF
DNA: TGTGCCAGCACCTCCGGGACGAACACCGGGGAGCTGTTTTTT

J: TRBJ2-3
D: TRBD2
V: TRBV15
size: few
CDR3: CATSRGGTSGGADTQYF
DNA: TGTGCCACCAGCAGAGGAGGGACTAGCGGTGGGGCAGATACGCAGTATTTT

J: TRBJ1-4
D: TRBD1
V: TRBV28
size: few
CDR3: CASSSRQGAWGEKLFF
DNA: TGTGCCAGCAGTTCCCGACAGGGGGCATGGGGCGAAAAACTGTTTTTT

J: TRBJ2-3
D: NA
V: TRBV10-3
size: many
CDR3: CAISESSADTQYF
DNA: TGTGCCATCAGTGAGTCGTCCGCAGATACGCAGTATTTT

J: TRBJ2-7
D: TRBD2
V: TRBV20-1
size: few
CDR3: CSANRIGLADYEQYF
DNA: TGCAGTGCTAATAGAATAGGACTAGCGGACTACGAGCAGTACTTC

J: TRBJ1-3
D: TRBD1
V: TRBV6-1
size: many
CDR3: CASSPQGEKNTIYF
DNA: TGTGCCAGCAGTCCCCAGGGGGAAAAGAACACCATATATTTT

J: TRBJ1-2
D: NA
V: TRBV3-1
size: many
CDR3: CASSRGAIYGYTF
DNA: TGTGCCAGCAGCCGGGGCGCCATCTATGGCTACACCTTC

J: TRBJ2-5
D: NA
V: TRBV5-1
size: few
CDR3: CASSLEVHQETQYF
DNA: TGCGCCAGCAGCTTGGAGGTCCATCAAGAGACCCAGTACTTC

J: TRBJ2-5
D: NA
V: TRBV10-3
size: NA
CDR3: CAISESQTQYF
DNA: TGTGCCATCAGTGAGTCCCAGACCCAGTACTTC

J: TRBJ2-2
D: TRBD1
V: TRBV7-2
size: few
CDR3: CASSPRQGLGGELFF
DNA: TGTGCCAGCAGCCCACGACAGGGGTTGGGCGGGGAGCTGTTTTTT

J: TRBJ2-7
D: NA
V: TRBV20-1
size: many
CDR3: CSARDLGTSSYEQYF
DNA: TGCAGTGCTAGAGATTTGGGCACGAGCTCCTACGAGCAGTACTTC

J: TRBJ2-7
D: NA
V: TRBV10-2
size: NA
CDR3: CASSEHSSYEQYF
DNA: TGCGCCAGCAGTGAGCACAGCTCCTACGAGCAGTACTTC

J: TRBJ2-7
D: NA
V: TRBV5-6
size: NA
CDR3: CAGSPGSTYEQYF
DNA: TGTGCCGGCAGTCCAGGGTCAACCTACGAGCAGTACTTC

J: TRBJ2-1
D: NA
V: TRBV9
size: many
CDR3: CASSALRADNEQFF
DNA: TGTGCCAGCAGCGCACTCCGGGCCGACAATGAGCAGTTCTTC

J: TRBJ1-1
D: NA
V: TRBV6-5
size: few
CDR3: CASSYQQEGEEAFF
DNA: TGTGCCAGCAGTTACCAGCAGGAGGGCGAAGAAGCTTTCTTT

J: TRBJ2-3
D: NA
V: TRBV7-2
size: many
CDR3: CASRSPELASDTQYF
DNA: TGTGCCAGCAGATCCCCTGAGCTAGCGTCAGATACGCAGTATTTT

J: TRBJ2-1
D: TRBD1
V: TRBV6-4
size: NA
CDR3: CATARDRRNEQFF
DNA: TGTGCCACCGCCCGGGACAGACGTAATGAGCAGTTCTTC

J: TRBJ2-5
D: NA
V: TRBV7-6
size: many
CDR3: CASSALQETQYF
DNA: TGTGCCAGCAGCGCCCTCCAAGAGACCCAGTACTTC